This T cell receptor beta chain was sequenced during a study of blood T cell repertoires in COVID-19. In the study overall: Sources were T cells, B-cell-depleted T cells, or PBMCs; the material itself was cDNA or gDNA.

The study drew participants aged about 18 to 90 years from some 25 US areas. Cohort 3 recovered donors had two negative PCRs, clearance, or symptom resolution. Original analysis: Nucleated cell counts were estimated from reference gene primer amplification. Measured with immunoSEQ multiplex PCR; TCRdb has only the in-frame clones, and not every one. Clone size and the V and J calls come from that table; the DNA yielded D and trimming. The sample has approximately 160,000 clones, about 85% seen once; the top ten hold about 8.6%. The J segment lost 7 bases and the V segment lost 4 bases, leaving 13 bases of the junction unmatched. Germline loops: CDR1 SGHRS, CDR2 YFSETQ. There are 15 residues in the CDR3. This clone was seen only once.

The source material was PBMCs or T cells enriched from blood (not recorded which). This clonotype was sampled from a woman aged 50 to 65 who had recovered from COVID-19. The rearrangement links TRBV5-1 to TRBJ1-2; 7 bases map to TRBD1. DNA of the CDR3: TGCGCCAGCAGCGCAACGACAGGGCCAGGCGGTGGCTACACCTTC. Its protein product is CASSATTGPGGGYTF.